The sample holds many counts of the clone carrying this T cell receptor (beta chain). Antigen specificity is unknown. The CDR3 end falls 3 residues outside the read, so it is completed with the germline J gene. The CDR3 totals 13 residues. Germline CDR1 DFQATT, CDR2 SNEGSKA (reference sequence). Trimming cost V 6 bases and J 0 bases, with 12 bases left between them. The data belong to a study of T cell clonality in common variable immunodeficiency. Control and CVID samples contributed equal amounts of genomic DNA. Method: immunoSEQ multiplex PCR; TCRdb's copy keeps in-frame clones and lacks some. The table lists fewer than 60,000 clones, no singletons, with approximately 2.2% in the top ten. General study points: In common variable immunodeficiency, TCR beta chains reportedly carried fewer deletions and N-nucleotide insertions. CVID subjects showed higher TCRbeta clonality than healthy controls.

The sample was peripheral blood mononuclear cells. The V gene is TRBV20-1, the J gene TRBJ2-7; the D gene is possibly TRBD2 (6 bases). The source of this sequence is a person aged 18 to 75 in good health. This chain's CDR3 is CSASGLRSYEQYF. CDR3 bases read: TGCAGTGCCAGCGGGCTTCGCTCCTACGAG.